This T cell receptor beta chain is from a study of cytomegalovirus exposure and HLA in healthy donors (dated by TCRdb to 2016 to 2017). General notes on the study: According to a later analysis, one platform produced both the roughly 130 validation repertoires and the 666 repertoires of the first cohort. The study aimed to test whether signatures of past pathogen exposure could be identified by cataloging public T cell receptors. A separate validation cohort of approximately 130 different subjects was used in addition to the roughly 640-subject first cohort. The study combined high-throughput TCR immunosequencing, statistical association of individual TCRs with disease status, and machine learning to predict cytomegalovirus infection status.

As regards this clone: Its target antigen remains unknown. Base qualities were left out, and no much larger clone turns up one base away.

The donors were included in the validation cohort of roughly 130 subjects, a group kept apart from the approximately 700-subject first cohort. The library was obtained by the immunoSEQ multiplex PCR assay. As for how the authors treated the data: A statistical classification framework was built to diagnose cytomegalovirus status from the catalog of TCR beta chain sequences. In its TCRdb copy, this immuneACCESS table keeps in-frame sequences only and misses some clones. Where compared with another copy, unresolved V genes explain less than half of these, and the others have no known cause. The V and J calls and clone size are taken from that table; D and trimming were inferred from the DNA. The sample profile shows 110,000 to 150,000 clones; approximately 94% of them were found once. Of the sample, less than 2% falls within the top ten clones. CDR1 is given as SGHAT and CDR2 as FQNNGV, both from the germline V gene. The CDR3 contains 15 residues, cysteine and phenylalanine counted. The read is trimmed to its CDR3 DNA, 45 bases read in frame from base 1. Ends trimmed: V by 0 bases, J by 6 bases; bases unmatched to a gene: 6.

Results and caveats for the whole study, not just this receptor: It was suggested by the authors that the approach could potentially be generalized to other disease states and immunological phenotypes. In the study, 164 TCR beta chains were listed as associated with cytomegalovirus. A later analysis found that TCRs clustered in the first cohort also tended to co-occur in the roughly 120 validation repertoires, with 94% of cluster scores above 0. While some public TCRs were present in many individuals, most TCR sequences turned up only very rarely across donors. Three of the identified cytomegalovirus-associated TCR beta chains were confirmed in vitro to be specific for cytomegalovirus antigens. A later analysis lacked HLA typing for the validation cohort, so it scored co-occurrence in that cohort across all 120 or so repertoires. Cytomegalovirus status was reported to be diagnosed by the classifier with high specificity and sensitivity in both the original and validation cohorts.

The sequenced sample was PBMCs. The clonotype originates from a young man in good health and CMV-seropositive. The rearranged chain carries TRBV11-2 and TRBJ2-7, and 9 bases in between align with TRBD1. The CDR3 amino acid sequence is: CASSLEGETGGEQYF. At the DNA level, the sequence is TGTGCCAGCAGCTTAGAGGGCGAGACAGGGGGCGAGCAGTACTTC.